What follows describes a single T cell receptor (beta chain). The sample is drawn from a study of blood T cell repertoires in COVID-19. The wider study: Spain, Italy and the United States supplied samples that represented acute and convalescent COVID-19. Sources were T cells, B-cell-depleted T cells, or PBMCs; the material itself was cDNA or gDNA.

As handled by the study authors: Cell counts per sample came from amplifying reference gene primers. Profiled with immunoSEQ multiplex PCR; TCRdb holds only in-frame clones, not every one. The V and J calls and clone size were taken over from that table, and D and trimming were inferred from the DNA. The sample has fewer than 350,000 clones, more than 75% seen once; the top ten hold around 8%. The TCR originated in a woman between 50 and 59 years old who had recovered from COVID-19. The specimen sequenced was peripheral blood.

CDR3: CASRPLENYGYTF. The CDR3, as DNA: TGCGCCAGCAGGCCCTTAGAAAACTATGGCTACACCTTC. This chain uses TRBV5-1 with TRBJ1-2; D remains ambiguous. The V gene's germline CDR1 is SGHRS and CDR2 YFSETQ. Trimming took 5 bases from V and 2 from J, leaving 10 bases between them. The CDR3 length is 13 residues. Full variable domain (rest looked up from reference TRBV5-1 and TRBJ1-2): KAGVTQTPRYLIKTRGQQVTLSCSPISGHRSVSWYQQTPGQGLQFLFEYFSETQRNKGNFPGRFSGRQFSNSRSEMNVSTLELGDSALYLCASRPLENYGYTFGSGTRLTVV.